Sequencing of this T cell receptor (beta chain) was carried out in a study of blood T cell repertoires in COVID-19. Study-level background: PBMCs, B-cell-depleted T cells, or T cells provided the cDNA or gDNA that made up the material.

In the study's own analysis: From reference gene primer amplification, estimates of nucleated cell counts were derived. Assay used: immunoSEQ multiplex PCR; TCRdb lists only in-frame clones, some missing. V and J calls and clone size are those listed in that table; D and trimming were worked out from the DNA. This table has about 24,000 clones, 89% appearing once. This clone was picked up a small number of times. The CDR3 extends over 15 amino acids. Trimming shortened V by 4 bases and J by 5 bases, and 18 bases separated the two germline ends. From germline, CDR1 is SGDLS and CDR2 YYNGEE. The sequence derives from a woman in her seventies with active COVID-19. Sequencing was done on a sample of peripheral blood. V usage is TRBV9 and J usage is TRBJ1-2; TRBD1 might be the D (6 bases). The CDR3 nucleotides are TGTGCCAGCAGCCCTAATTTGGACAGTCGGTATGGCTACACCTTC. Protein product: CASSPNLDSRYGYTF.